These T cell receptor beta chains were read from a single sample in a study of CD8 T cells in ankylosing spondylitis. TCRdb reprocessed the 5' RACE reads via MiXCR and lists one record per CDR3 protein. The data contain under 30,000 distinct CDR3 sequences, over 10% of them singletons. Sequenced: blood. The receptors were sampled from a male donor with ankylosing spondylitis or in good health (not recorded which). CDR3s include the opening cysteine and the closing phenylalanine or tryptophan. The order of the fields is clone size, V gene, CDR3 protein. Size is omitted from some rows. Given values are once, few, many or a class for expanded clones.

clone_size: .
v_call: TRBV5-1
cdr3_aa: CASSLDSRNTEAFF

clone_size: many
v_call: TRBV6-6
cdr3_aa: CAAGRSSYEQYF

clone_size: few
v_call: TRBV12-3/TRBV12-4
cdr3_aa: CASSPVVTTTNEKLFF

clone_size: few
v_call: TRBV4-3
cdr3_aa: CASSQESRRDEKLFF

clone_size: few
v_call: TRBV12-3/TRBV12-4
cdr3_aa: CASRTGTGGLDTQYF

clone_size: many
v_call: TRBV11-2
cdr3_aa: CADRRANTGELFF

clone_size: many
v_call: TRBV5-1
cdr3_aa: CASSLVAKWGYNEQFF

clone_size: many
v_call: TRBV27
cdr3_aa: CASSIAGGWTDTQYF

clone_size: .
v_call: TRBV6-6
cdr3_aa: CATGPGQGADTQYF

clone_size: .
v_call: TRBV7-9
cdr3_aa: CASSFDTLQETQYF

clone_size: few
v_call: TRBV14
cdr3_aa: CASSPGLAQSTDTQYF

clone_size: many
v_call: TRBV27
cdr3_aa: CASSSQGRPGELFF

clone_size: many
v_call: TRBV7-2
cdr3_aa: CASSSPMQGTQYF

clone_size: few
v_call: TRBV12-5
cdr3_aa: CASGLAETDTQYF

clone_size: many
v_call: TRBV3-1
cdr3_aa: CASSQDVPGQGVEKLFF

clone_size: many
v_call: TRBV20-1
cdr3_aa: CSAREDSIDYNEQFF

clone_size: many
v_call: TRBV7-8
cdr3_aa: CASRPFDRTPLHF

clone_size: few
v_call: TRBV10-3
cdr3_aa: CAIGGQDFQETQYF

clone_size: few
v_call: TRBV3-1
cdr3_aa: CASSQVGTGGDTEAFF

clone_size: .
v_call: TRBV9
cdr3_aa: CACSVAGSSTGELFF

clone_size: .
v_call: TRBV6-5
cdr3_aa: CASSYEGAGNTGELFF

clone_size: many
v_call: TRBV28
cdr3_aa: CASRTTGTLHF

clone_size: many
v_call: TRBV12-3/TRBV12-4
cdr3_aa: CASSGVRGTDTQYF

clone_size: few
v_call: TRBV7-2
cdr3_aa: CASSKIGATNEKLFF

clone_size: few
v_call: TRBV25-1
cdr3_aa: CASSESRGGIEADTQYF

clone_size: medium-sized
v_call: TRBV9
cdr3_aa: CASSPSPAVGEAFF

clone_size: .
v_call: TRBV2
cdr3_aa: CASSDRALGAFF

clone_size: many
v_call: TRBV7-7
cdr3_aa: CASSARVVSDHTDTQYF

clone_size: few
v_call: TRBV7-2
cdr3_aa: CASSLVSGTDTQYF

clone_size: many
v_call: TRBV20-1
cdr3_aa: CSAVGFLSADDNEQFF

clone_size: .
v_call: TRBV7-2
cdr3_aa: CASSLNRAQETQYF

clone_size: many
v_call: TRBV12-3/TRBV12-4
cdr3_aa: CASSLGRRGGQETQYF

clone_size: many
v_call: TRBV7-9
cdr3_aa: CASTHENTGELFF

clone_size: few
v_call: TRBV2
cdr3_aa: CASSVIGGRIVHEQFF

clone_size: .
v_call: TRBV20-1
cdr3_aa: CSALTSGAILEQYF

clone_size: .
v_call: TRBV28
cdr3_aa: CANSDNSYNSPLHF

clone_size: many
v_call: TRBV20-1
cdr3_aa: CSATWGPPYEQYF

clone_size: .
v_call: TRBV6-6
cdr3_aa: CASTPRGTDTQYF

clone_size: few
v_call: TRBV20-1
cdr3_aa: CSAPGTYNNEQFF

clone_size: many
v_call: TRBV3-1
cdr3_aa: CASSQGTGGMSYEQYF

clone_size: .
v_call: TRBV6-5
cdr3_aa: CASGTVSKNIQYF

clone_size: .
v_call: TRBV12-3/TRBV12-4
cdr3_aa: CASSGQAGVIHEQYF

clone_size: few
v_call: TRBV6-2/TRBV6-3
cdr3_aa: CASSYLDPRFTGELFF